This T cell receptor (beta chain) stems from a study of cytotoxic CD8 clonotypes in ibrutinib-treated CLL. About the study: After treatment lasting a median about 13 months, range 6 to 36, response samples were collected. Points from the study as a whole: Sustained-remission patients were sampled at different times than progressing patients were.

Method: immunoSEQ multiplex PCR; TCRdb's copy keeps in-frame clones and lacks some. The sample includes 150,000 or so clones, approximately 83% of them seen just once. Deletions cut 1 base from V and 13 bases from J, with 14 bases between. Germline values: CDR1 LGHNA, CDR2 YSLEER. The CDR3 is made up of 13 amino acids. This clone was seen once. Its target is unknown. The rearrangement links TRBV4-3 to TRBJ2-1, with a possible D match to TRBD2 (6 bases). This clonotype originated in a human donor with chronic lymphocytic leukemia. The starting material was PBMCs, obtained after 24 months of ibrutinib treatment. The CDR3 DNA reads as TGCGCCAGCAGCCAAGGGGGGGTCGGGGGACAGTTCTTC. Protein: CASSQGGVGGQFF.